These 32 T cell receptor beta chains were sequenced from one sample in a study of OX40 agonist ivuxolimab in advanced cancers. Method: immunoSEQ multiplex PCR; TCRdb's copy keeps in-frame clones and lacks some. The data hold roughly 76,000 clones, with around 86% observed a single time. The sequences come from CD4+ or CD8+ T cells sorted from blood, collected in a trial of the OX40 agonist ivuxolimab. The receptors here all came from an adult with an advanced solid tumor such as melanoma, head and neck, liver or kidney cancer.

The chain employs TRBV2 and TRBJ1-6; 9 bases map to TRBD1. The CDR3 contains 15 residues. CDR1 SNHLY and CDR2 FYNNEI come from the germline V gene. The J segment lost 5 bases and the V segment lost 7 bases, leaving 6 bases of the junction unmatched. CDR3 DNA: TGTGCCAGCAATCTACAGGGGGCGAATAATTCACCCCTCCACTTT. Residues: CASNLQGANNSPLHF.

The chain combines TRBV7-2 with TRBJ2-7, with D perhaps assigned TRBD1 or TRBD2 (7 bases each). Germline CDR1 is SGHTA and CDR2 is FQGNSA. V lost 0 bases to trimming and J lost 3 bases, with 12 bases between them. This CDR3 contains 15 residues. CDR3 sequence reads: CASSLASGGDYEQYF. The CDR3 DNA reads TGTGCCAGCAGCTTAGCGTCAGGGGGGGACTACGAGCAGTACTTC.

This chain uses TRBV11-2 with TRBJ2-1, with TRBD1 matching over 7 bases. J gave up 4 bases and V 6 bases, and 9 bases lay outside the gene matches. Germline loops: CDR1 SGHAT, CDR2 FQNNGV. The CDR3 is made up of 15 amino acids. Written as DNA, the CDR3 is TGTGCCAGCAGTCGCCGGGACAGAAAGTACAATGAGCAGTTCTTC. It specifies CASSRRDRKYNEQFF.

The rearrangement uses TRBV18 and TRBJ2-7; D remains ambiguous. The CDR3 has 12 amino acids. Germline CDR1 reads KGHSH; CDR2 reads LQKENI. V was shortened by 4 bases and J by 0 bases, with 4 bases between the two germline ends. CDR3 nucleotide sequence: TGTGCCAGCTCACTTGACTCCTACGAGCAGTACTTC. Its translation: CASSLDSYEQYF.

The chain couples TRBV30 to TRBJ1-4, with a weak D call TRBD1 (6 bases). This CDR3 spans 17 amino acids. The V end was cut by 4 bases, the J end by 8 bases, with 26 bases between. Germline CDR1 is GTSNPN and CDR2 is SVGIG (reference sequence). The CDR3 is CAWTRGVFTGRDEKLFF. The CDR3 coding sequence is TGTGCCTGGACGAGGGGGGTGTTTACTGGGCGGGACGAAAAACTGTTTTTT.

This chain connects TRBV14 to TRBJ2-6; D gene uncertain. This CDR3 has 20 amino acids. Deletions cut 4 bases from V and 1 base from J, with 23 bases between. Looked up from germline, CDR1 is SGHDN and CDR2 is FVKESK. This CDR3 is CASSPLDFSQAPSGANVLTF. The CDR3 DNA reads TGTGCCAGCAGCCCTCTCGATTTCTCCCAAGCCCCTTCTGGGGCCAACGTCCTGACTTTC.

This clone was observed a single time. CDR3 region: CASSGGFSGANVLTF. CDR3 DNA: TGTGCCAGCAGCGGGGGATTCTCTGGGGCCAACGTCCTGACTTTC. This chain uses TRBV5-4 with TRBJ2-6; D possibly uses TRBD1 or TRBD2 (5 bases each). This CDR3 is built from 15 residues. V was clipped by 4 bases and J by 0 bases, with 8 bases between them. The germline V gene has CDR1 SGHNT and CDR2 YYREEE (reference sequence). The complete variable domain, with remaining parts taken from reference TRBV5-4 and TRBJ2-6, reads ETGVTQSPTHLIKTRGQQVTLRCSSQSGHNTVSWYQQALGQGPQFIFQYYREEENGRGNFPPRFSGLQFPNYSSELNVNALELDDSALYLCASSGGFSGANVLTFGAGSRLTVL.

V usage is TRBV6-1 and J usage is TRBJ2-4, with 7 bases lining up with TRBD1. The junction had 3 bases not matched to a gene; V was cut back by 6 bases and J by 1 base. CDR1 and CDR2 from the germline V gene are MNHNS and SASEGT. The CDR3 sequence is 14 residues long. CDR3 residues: CASRTGIAKNIQYF. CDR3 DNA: TGTGCCAGCAGGACAGGGATTGCCAAAAACATTCAGTACTTC.

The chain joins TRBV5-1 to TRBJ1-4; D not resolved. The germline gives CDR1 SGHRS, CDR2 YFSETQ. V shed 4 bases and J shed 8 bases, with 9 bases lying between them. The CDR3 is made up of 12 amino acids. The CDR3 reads CASSGISEKLFF. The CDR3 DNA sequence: TGCGCCAGCAGCGGAATCTCCGAAAAACTGTTTTTT.

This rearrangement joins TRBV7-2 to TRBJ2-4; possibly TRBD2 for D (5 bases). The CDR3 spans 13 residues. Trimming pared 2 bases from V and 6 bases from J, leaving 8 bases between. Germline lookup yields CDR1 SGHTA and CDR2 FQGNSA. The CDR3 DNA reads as TGTGCCAGCAGCTTAACGGGAATAAACATTCAGTACTTC. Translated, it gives CASSLTGINIQYF.

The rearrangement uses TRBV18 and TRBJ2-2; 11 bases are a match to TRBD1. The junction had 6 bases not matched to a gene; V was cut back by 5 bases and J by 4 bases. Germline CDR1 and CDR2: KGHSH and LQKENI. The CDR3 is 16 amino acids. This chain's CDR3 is CASSLDRGRSTGELFF. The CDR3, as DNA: TGTGCCAGCTCATTGGACAGGGGGCGAAGCACCGGGGAGCTGTTTTTT.

The CDR3 is CASSDGTGNTIYF. The CDR3 DNA reads TGTGCCAGCAGTGACGGAACGGGAAACACCATATATTTT. The rearrangement links TRBV6-1 to TRBJ1-3; the D is unclear. The V gene lost 3 bases and the J gene lost 4 bases, with 7 bases spanning the gap. From germline, CDR1 is MNHNS and CDR2 SASEGT. The CDR3 runs 13 residues.

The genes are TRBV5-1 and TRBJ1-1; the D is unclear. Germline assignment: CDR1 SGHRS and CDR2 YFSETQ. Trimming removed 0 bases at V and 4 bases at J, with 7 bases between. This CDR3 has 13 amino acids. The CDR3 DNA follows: TGCGCCAGCAGCTTGGATGTGGTCACTGAAGCTTTCTTT. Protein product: CASSLDVVTEAFF.

This CDR3 reads CATRSLGDTDTQYF. As DNA, the CDR3 is TGTGCCACCAGGAGCTTGGGGGACACAGATACGCAGTATTTT. The chain combines TRBV15 with TRBJ2-3; D is possibly TRBD1 or TRBD2 (5 bases each). Germline loops: CDR1 LNHNV, CDR2 YYDKDF (reference sequence). Trimming shortened V by 6 bases and J by 2 bases, and 12 bases separated the two germline ends. This CDR3 has 14 residues.

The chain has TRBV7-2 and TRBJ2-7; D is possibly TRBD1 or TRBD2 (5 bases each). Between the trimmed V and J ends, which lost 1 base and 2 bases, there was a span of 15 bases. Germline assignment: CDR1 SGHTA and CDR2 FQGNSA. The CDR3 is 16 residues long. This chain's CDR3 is CASSLVWQGAAYEQYF. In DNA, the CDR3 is TGTGCCAGCAGCTTAGTTTGGCAGGGAGCCGCCTACGAGCAGTACTTC.

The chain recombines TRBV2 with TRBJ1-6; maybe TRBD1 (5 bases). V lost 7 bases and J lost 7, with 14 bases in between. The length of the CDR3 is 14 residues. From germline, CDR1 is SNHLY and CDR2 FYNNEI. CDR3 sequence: CASKTDPPNSPLHF. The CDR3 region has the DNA TGTGCCAGCAAGACAGATCCCCCCAATTCACCCCTCCACTTT.

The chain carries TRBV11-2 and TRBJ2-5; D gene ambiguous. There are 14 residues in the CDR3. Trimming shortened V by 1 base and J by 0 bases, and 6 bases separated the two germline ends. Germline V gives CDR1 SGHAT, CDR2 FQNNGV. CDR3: CASSLGVYQETQYF. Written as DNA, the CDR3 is TGTGCCAGCAGCTTAGGTGTCTACCAAGAGACCCAGTACTTC.

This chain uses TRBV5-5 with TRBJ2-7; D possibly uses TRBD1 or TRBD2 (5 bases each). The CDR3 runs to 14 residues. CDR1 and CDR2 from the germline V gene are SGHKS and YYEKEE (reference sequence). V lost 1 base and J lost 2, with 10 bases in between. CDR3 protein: CASSLFEGTYEQYF. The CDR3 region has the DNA TGTGCCAGCAGCTTGTTTGAGGGGACCTACGAGCAGTACTTC.

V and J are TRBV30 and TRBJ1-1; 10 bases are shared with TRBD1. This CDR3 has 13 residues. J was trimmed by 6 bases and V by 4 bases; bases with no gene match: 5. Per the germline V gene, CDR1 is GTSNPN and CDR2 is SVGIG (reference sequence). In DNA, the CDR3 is TGTGCCTGGAAACGACAGGGGGCCTCTGAAGCTTTCTTT. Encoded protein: CAWKRQGASEAFF.

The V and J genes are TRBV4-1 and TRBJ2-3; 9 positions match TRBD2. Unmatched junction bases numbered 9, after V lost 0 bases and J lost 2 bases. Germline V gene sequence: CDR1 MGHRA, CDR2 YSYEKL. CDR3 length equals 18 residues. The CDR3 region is CASSQDPASGTYTDTQYF. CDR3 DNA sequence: TGCGCCAGCAGCCAAGATCCGGCTAGCGGGACCTACACAGATACGCAGTATTTT.

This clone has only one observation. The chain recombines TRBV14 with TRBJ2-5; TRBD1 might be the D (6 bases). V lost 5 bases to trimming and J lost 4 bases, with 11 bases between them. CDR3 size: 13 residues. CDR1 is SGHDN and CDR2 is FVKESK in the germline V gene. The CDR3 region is CASSFPGAETQYF. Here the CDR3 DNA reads TGTGCCAGCAGCTTCCCAGGGGCAGAGACCCAGTACTTC.

CDR3 DNA: TGCGCCAGCAGCTTGGACGGATATAGCAATCAGCCCCAGCATTTT. It yields the protein CASSLDGYSNQPQHF. J is TRBJ1-5 and V is TRBV5-1; D not certain. V was clipped by 0 bases and J by 0 bases, with 7 bases between them. CDR1 is SGHRS and CDR2 is YFSETQ in the germline V gene. This CDR3 region has 15 residues.

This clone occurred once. The CDR3 reads CASQRVWGLSYNEQFF. In DNA form, the CDR3 reads TGTGCCAGCCAGCGGGTTTGGGGGCTGTCCTACAATGAGCAGTTCTTC. The rearrangement links TRBV5-8 to TRBJ2-1; D might be TRBD1 or TRBD2, each matching 6 bases. Trimming stripped 7 bases from V and 1 base from J, with 18 bases between. CDR3 size: 16 residues. Germline CDR1 is SGHTS and CDR2 is YDEGEE.

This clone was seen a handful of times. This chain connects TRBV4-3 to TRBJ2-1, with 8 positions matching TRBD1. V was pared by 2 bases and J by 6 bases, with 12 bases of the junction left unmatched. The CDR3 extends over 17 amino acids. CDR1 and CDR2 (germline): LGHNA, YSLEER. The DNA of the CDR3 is TGCGCCAGCAGCCAAAGGAGGACAGGGATACATAGCAATGAGCAGTTCTTC. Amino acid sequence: CASSQRRTGIHSNEQFF.

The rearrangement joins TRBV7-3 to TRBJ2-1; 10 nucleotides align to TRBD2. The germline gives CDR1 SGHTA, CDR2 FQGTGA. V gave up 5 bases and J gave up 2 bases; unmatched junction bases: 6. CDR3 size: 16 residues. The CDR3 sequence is CASSKPLAGAYNEQFF. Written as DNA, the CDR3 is TGTGCCAGCAGCAAACCTCTAGCGGGGGCCTACAATGAGCAGTTCTTC.

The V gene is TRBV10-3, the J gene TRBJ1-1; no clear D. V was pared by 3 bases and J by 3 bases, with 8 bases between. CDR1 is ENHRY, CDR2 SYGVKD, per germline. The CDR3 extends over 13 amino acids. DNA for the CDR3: TGTGCCATCAGTGACCCAGTGGACACTGAAGCTTTCTTT. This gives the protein CAISDPVDTEAFF.

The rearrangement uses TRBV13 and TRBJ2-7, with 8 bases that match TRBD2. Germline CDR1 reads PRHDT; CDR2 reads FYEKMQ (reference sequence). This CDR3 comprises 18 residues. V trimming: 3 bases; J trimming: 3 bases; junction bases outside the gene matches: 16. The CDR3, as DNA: TGTGCCAGCAGCTTCCGACTAGCGCCAATAGTGACTTACTACGAGCAGTACTTC. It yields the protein CASSFRLAPIVTYYEQYF.

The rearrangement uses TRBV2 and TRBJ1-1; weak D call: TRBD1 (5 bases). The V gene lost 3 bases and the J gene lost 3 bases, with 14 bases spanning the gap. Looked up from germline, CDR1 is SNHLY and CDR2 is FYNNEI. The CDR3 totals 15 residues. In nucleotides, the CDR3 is TGTGCCAGCAGTGAGAGGACTAGGGGTGACACTGAAGCTTTCTTT. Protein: CASSERTRGDTEAFF. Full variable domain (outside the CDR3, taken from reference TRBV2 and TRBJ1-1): EPEVTQTPSHQVTQMGQEVILRCVPISNHLYFYWYRQILGQKVEFLVSFYNNEISEKSEIFDDQFSVERPDGSNFTLKIRSTKLEDSAMYFCASSERTRGDTEAFFGQGTRLTVV.

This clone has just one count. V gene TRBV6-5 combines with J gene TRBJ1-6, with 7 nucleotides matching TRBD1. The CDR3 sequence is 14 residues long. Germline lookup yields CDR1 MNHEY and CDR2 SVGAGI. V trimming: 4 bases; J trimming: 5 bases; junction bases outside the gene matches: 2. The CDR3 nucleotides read TGTGCCAGCAGTTCCACAGGGGATAATTCACCCCTCCACTTT. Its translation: CASSSTGDNSPLHF.

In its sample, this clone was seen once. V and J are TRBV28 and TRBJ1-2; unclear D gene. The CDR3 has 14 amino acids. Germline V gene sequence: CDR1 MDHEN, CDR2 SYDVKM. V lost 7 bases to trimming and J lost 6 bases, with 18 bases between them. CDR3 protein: CASTTLPPLDGYTF. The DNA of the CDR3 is TGTGCCAGCACAACCCTACCCCCCCTAGATGGCTACACCTTC.

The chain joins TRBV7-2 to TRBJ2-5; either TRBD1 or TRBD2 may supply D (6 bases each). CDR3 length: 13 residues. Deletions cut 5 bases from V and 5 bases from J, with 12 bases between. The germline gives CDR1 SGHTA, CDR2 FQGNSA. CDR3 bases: TGTGCCAGCAGCCCACGAGGGGGGGAGACCCAGTACTTC. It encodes CASSPRGGETQYF. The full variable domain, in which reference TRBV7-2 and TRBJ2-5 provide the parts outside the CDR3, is GAGVSQSPSNKVTEKGKDVELRCDPISGHTALYWYRQSLGQGLEFLIYFQGNSAPDKSGLPSDRFSAERTGGSVSTLTIQRTQQEDSAVYLCASSPRGGETQYFGPGTRLLVL.

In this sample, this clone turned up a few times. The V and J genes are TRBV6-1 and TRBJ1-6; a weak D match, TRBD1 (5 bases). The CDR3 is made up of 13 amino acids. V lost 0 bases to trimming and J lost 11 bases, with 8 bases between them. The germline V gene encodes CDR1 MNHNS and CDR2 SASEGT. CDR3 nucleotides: TGTGCCAGCAGTGAAGCGGGAGGGGCACCCCTCCACTTT. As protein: CASSEAGGAPLHF.